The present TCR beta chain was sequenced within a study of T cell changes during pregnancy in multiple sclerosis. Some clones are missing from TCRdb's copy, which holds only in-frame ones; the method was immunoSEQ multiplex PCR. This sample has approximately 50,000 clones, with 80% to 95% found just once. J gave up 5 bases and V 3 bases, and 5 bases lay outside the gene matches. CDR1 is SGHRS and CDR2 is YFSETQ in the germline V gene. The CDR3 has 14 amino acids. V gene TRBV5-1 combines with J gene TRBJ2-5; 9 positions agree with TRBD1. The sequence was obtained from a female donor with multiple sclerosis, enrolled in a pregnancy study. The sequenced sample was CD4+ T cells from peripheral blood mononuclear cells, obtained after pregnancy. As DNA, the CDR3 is TGCGCCAGCAGCTCCGGGACAGGGAGGGAGACCCAGTACTTC. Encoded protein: CASSSGTGRETQYF.